One and the same sample provided the 12 T cell receptor beta chains below, sequenced in a study of cytomegalovirus exposure and HLA in healthy donors. 13 Jbeta primers and 60 Vbeta primers were used for the PCR. Profiling relied on immunoSEQ multiplex PCR, and the TCRdb table lists in-frame clones only, not all of them. This sample carries 150,000 to 200,000 clones, almost 80% of them seen once, and the ten largest clones take roughly 10%. The sequenced material came from PBMCs. These receptors all come from a man between 18 and 29 years old in good health and CMV-seropositive.

This chain links TRBV5-6 with TRBJ2-1; 8 nucleotides match TRBD2. There are 16 residues in the CDR3. The germline gives CDR1 SGHDT, CDR2 YYEEEE. The J segment lost 6 bases and the V segment lost 0 bases, leaving 8 bases of the junction unmatched. The CDR3: CASSLGEGLVFNEQFF. The CDR3 bases are TGTGCCAGCAGCTTGGGAGAGGGACTAGTATTCAATGAGCAGTTCTTC. Combining the CDR3 with reference TRBV5-6 and TRBJ2-1 gives the whole variable domain DAGVTQSPTHLIKTRGQQVTLRCSPKSGHDTVSWYQQALGQGPQFIFQYYEEEERQRGNFPDRFSGHQFPNYSSELNVNALLLGDSALYLCASSLGEGLVFNEQFFGPGTRLTVL.

The gene calls are TRBV7-9 and TRBJ2-7; D is undetermined. The CDR3 has 13 residues. With 3 bases removed from V and 0 bases from J, the gap between germline ends came to 6 bases. Germline CDR1 and CDR2: SEHNR and FQNEAQ (reference sequence). CDR3 in amino acids: CASSLVSSYEQYF. CDR3 nucleotide sequence: TGTGCCAGCAGCTTGGTGAGCTCCTACGAGCAGTACTTC. The complete variable domain, with remaining parts taken from reference TRBV7-9 and TRBJ2-7, reads DTGVSQNPRHKITKRGQNVTFRCDPISEHNRLYWYRQTLGQGPEFLTYFQNEAQLEKSRLLSDRFSAERPKGSFSTLEIQRTEQGDSAMYLCASSLVSSYEQYFGPGTRLTVT.

The chain couples TRBV15 to TRBJ1-1; no clear D gene. CDR1 is LNHNV, CDR2 YYDKDF, per germline (reference sequence). Deletions cut 0 bases from V and 4 bases from J, with 15 bases between. The CDR3 is 16 residues long. CDR3 region: CATSRDVGRASTEAFF. DNA of the CDR3: TGTGCCACCAGCAGAGATGTCGGTCGTGCGAGCACTGAAGCTTTCTTT.

This clone was counted between two and nine times. The chain is built from TRBV7-6 and TRBJ2-1; a possible D gene is TRBD2 (6 bases). The CDR3 consists of 13 residues. Trimming took off 4 bases at V and 8 bases at J, with 12 bases between the two ends. CDR1 and CDR2 from the germline V gene are SGHVS and FNYEAQ. In DNA form, the CDR3 reads TGTGCCAGCAGCTCGACTAGATCCTATGAGCAGTTCTTC. It is translated as CASSSTRSYEQFF. The full variable domain, with the rest looked up from reference TRBV7-6 and TRBJ2-1, is GAGVSQSPRYKVTKRGQDVALRCDPISGHVSLYWYRQALGQGPEFLTYFNYEAQQDKSGLPNDRFSAERPEGSISTLTIQRTEQRDSAMYRCASSSTRSYEQFFGPGTRLTVL.

The chain recombines TRBV27 with TRBJ1-2; 10 positions match TRBD1. The CDR3 has 14 residues. Per germline, CDR1 MNHEY and CDR2 SMNVEV (reference sequence). The V segment lost 7 bases and the J segment 7 bases; nucleotides outside the gene matches: 9. The CDR3 spells CASTGRDRGGGYTF. The CDR3 DNA is TGTGCCAGCACCGGTCGGGACAGGGGAGGTGGCTACACCTTC.

Comments on this clone: This CDR3 fails to terminate in the conserved phenylalanine or tryptophan, so it likely reflects a read error. The chain has TRBV6-1 and TRBJ1-6; 8 bases match TRBD1. V was pared by 2 bases and J by 9 bases, with 12 bases of the junction left unmatched. The CDR3 runs to 17 residues. Germline CDR1 is MNHNS and CDR2 is SASEGT. Here the CDR3 reads CASSELLVGQALSPLHL. CDR3 DNA sequence: TGTGCCAGCAGTGAACTTTTAGTGGGACAGGCTCTTTCACCCCTCCACCTT.

This chain uses TRBV30 with TRBJ2-2; D not resolved. Germline V gives CDR1 GTSNPN, CDR2 SVGIG (reference sequence). The V and J ends lost 2 bases and 3 bases respectively, with 7 bases between them. This CDR3 contains 13 residues. The CDR3 bases are TGTGCCTGGAGTCCGGTTTACACCGGGGAGCTGTTTTTT. Translating it yields CAWSPVYTGELFF.

The V gene is TRBV7-9, the J gene TRBJ2-7; D is unclear. CDR3 size: 11 residues. Germline V gene sequence: CDR1 SEHNR, CDR2 FQNEAQ (reference sequence). The germline V and J ends were trimmed by 5 bases and 7 bases, with 9 bases remaining between them. The CDR3 reads CASSPEVEQYF. The CDR3 coding sequence is TGTGCCAGCAGCCCCGAGGTGGAGCAGTACTTC.

CDR3 sequence: CASSTGSHTEAFF. In DNA, the CDR3 is TGCGCCAGCAGTACAGGGTCTCACACTGAAGCTTTCTTT. This rearrangement joins TRBV5-1 to TRBJ1-1; perhaps TRBD1 as D (6 bases). Trimming took 5 bases from V and 3 from J, leaving 11 bases between them. This CDR3 is 13 amino acids long. Germline CDR1 and CDR2: SGHRS and YFSETQ.

The chain couples TRBV7-9 to TRBJ1-1, with TRBD1 identical over 7 bases. The ends lost 5 bases at V and 5 bases at J; junction bases unmatched: 14. Germline V gives CDR1 SEHNR, CDR2 FQNEAQ (reference sequence). The CDR3 contains 16 residues. In DNA, the CDR3 is TGTGCCAGCAGCCCTCCACGAGGACAGGACGAAACTGAAGCTTTCTTT. Protein sequence: CASSPPRGQDETEAFF.

J is TRBJ2-7 and V is TRBV5-1, with TRBD1 matching 7 bases. The length of the CDR3 is 14 residues. V shed 4 bases and J 3 bases; nucleotides not matched to a gene: 7. Per the germline V gene, CDR1 is SGHRS and CDR2 is YFSETQ. The CDR3 sequence is CASSGGTVHYEQYF. Here the CDR3 DNA reads TGCGCCAGCAGCGGTGGGACAGTTCACTACGAGCAGTACTTC.

CDR3 DNA sequence: TGTGCCAGCAGCTCGGACAGTGGAAACACCATATATTTT. Translated, it gives CASSSDSGNTIYF. V usage is TRBV5-6 and J usage is TRBJ1-3, with D tentatively TRBD1 (6 bases). The V end lost 3 bases, the J end lost 3 bases, and 7 bases lay between the germline ends. The CDR3 runs 13 residues. The germline CDR1 and CDR2 sequences are SGHDT and YYEEEE.